This T cell receptor beta chain was recovered during a study of cytomegalovirus exposure and HLA in healthy donors. General study findings and limits: Later analysis revealed greater clonal expansion in HLA-associated TCR beta chains than in equally common others.

The table lists this clone with a few counts. Its antigen is as yet unknown. Germline CDR1 reads SNHLY; CDR2 reads FYNNEI. This CDR3 region has 12 residues. V lost 4 bases and J lost 9, with 10 bases in between. PCR primers comprised 60 Vbeta and 13 Jbeta primers. Some clones are missing from TCRdb's copy, which holds only in-frame ones; the method was immunoSEQ multiplex PCR. The data contain approximately 140,000 clones, around three quarters of them singletons. The rearrangement joins TRBV2 to TRBJ1-5; no definite D call. Sequencing was performed on PBMCs. The TCR sequence derives from a woman aged 50 to 60 in good health and CMV-seronegative. CDR3 in amino acids: CASSARVGPQHF. The CDR3 DNA follows: TGTGCCAGCAGTGCTCGGGTCGGGCCCCAGCATTTT.